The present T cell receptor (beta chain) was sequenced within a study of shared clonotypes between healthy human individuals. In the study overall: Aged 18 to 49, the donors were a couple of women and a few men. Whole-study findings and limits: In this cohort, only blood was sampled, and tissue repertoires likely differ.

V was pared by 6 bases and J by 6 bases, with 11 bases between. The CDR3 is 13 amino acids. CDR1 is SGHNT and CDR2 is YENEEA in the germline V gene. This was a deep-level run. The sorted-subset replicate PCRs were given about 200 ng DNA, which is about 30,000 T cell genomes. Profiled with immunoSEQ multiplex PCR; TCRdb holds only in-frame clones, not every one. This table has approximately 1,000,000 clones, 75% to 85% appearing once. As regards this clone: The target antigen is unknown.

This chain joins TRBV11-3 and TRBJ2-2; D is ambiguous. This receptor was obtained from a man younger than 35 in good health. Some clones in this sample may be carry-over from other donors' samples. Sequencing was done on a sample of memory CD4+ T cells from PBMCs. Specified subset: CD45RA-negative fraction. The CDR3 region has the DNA TGTGCCAGCAGTTCTGACGTACCCGGGGAGCTGTTTTTT. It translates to CASSSDVPGELFF.